The 3 T cell receptor beta chains in this list originate from one sample, sequenced in a study of control samples from healthy donors and cancer patients. The data were produced by immunoSEQ multiplex PCR, yet TCRdb's version contains in-frame clones alone and is incomplete. The top ten clones hold 4% of a sample with 45,000 to 60,000 clones, around 94% of them seen once. Input material: blood. The receptors shown here come from a man aged 30-40 years in good health.

The chain combines TRBV20-1 with TRBJ2-1; D may be TRBD2 (6 bases). Trimming removed 3 bases at V and 12 bases at J, with 12 bases between. Per germline, CDR1 DFQATT and CDR2 SNEGSKA (reference sequence). This CDR3 is 11 amino acids long. In nucleotides, the CDR3 is TGCAGTGCTAGCGGGAGAGGGTTGCAGTTCTTC. It specifies CSASGRGLQFF.

This chain connects TRBV3-1 (or the pseudogene TRBV3-2) to TRBJ2-1; the D gene could be TRBD1 or TRBD2 (6 bases each). V lost 4 bases and J 1 base, leaving 14 bases between the germline ends. The CDR3 sequence is 16 residues long. CDR1 and CDR2 from the germline V gene are LGHDT and YNNKEL (reference sequence). In DNA, the CDR3 is TGTGCCAGCAGCCTTTTCGGGGGCGGTTCCTACAATGAGCAGTTCTTC. Translation: CASSLFGGGSYNEQFF.

This clone was picked up one time. The chain couples TRBV7-9 to TRBJ1-1; D remains unclear. This CDR3 region has 13 residues. V lost 3 bases and J 6 bases, leaving 11 bases between the germline ends. Per the germline V gene, CDR1 is SEHNR and CDR2 is FQNEAQ (reference sequence). The CDR3, as DNA: TGTGCCAGCAGCTTGTACGCGGCGGCTGAAGCTTTCTTT. Translating gives CASSLYAAAEAFF.